Shown below are 22 T cell receptor beta chains from a single sample sequenced in a study of T cell responses to AZD1222 COVID-19 vaccine (dated by TCRdb to the early 2020s). The receptor library was made with the immunoSEQ multiplex PCR assay. TCRdb limited this immuneACCESS table to in-frame rearrangements with V and J called. A share of clones is missing; checked studies link under half to unresolved V genes, and the rest is unexplained. The sample records 150,000 or so clones, roughly 90% of which are singletons. Over 1.1% of the sample comes from the top ten. The time point label of this sample denotes: baseline before first vaccination. The sequences come from peripheral blood, collected on day 0 of AZD1222 vaccination. These receptors were collected from an adult in good health.

The rearrangement joins TRBV6-5 to TRBJ2-7; D uncertain. The ends were cut back, 10 bases at V and 5 bases at J, with 24 bases in the middle. Germline V gene data show CDR1 as MNHEY and CDR2 as SVGAGI. The CDR3 has 15 residues. The CDR3 is CAIVFPERWVHEQYF. Here the CDR3 DNA reads TGTGCCATCGTATTCCCGGAGCGCTGGGTTCACGAGCAGTACTTC.

This rearrangement joins TRBV12-2 to TRBJ2-1; the table assigns TRBD1, which was not confirmed against the DNA. TRBV12-2 is a pseudogene. The CDR3 extends over 14 amino acids. The CDR3 nucleotides read TGTGCAAGTCGCGTCTCGGGACATACCAATGAGCAGTTCTTC. Its protein product is CASRVSGHTNEQFF.

The J gene is TRBJ2-1, the V gene TRBV28, with TRBD2 as a possible D gene (5 bases). This CDR3 is 11 amino acids long. The germline V gene has CDR1 MDHEN and CDR2 SYDVKM. V was cut by 6 bases and J by 9 bases, with 9 bases left in between. The CDR3 DNA reads as TGTGCCAGCAGGAGCGGCCCTGAGCAGTTCTTC. It yields the protein CASRSGPEQFF.

The chain combines TRBV18 with TRBJ2-5; TRBD1 aligns across 7 bases. This CDR3 is built from 15 residues. The junction had 12 bases not matched to a gene; V was cut back by 6 bases and J by 5 bases. Looked up from germline, CDR1 is KGHSH and CDR2 is LQKENI. The chain's CDR3 is CASSPAGGSGETQYF. In DNA, the CDR3 is TGTGCCAGCTCTCCGGCAGGGGGATCAGGGGAGACCCAGTACTTC.

The rearrangement uses TRBV30 and TRBJ2-7; D unresolved. Germline-derived CDR1 and CDR2 are GTSNPN and SVGIG (reference sequence). The V end was cut by 0 bases, the J end by 1 base, with 19 bases between. The CDR3 spans 17 residues. Here the CDR3 DNA reads TGTGCCTGGAGTGTAAGTAGAATCACTGGCCATTCCTACGAGCAGTACTTC. Protein: CAWSVSRITGHSYEQYF.

This sequence joins TRBV19 and TRBJ1-4; tentatively, D is TRBD1 (6 bases). Trimming removed 9 bases from V and 0 bases from J, with 20 bases in between. Germline V gene data show CDR1 as LNHDA and CDR2 as SQIVND (reference sequence). The CDR3 runs to 17 residues. CDR3 in amino acids: CASLGRGANPTNEKLFF. The DNA for the CDR3 is TGTGCCAGCCTCGGGAGGGGGGCTAATCCAACTAATGAAAAACTGTTTTTT.

The CDR3 DNA reads as TGTGCCAGCACCTCCGGCGGGTCCAATTCACCCCTCCACTTT. Translated: CASTSGGSNSPLHF. V and J are TRBV6-5 and TRBJ1-6; unclear D gene. Trimming pared 7 bases from V and 7 bases from J, leaving 14 bases between. The CDR3 totals 14 residues. Germline V gives CDR1 MNHEY, CDR2 SVGAGI.

This sequence joins TRBV7-9 and TRBJ2-7; TRBD1 matches 8 bases. J gave up 0 bases and V 5 bases, and 12 bases lay outside the gene matches. The CDR3 loop spans 17 amino acids. Germline CDR1 is SEHNR and CDR2 is FQNEAQ (reference sequence). CDR3 loop: CASSPKTRTGPSYEQYF. DNA of the CDR3: TGTGCCAGCAGCCCCAAAACCCGGACAGGGCCCTCCTACGAGCAGTACTTC.

J is TRBJ1-2 and V is TRBV10-3, with no clear D. Germline CDR1 ENHRY, CDR2 SYGVKD. The CDR3 extends over 14 amino acids. V shed 2 bases and J shed 5 bases, with 12 bases lying between them. The CDR3 DNA follows: TGTGCCATCAGTGAGGGCCTTTATGCTTATGGCTACACCTTC. Its protein product is CAISEGLYAYGYTF.

This clone showed up just a few times. The chain recombines TRBV7-2 with TRBJ1-2; the D gene is possibly TRBD1 (5 bases). This CDR3 spans 14 amino acids. V was cut by 3 bases and J by 8 bases, with 16 bases left in between. The germline V gene encodes CDR1 SGHTA and CDR2 FQGNSA. The CDR3 is CASSFRDPLWGYTF. The DNA of the CDR3 is TGTGCCAGCAGCTTCCGGGACCCCCTGTGGGGCTACACCTTC.

V and J are TRBV6-2 or TRBV6-3 and TRBJ2-1; D may be TRBD1 or TRBD2 (5 bases each). Trimming took off 2 bases at V and 0 bases at J, with 14 bases between the two ends. The CDR3 extends over 17 amino acids. Germline CDR1 and CDR2: MNHEY and SVGEGT. The CDR3 DNA sequence: TGTGCCAGCAGTTACCGGGACCCACACAGCTCCTACAATGAGCAGTTCTTC. It specifies CASSYRDPHSSYNEQFF.

The rearrangement joins TRBV10-1 to TRBJ2-7; D gene uncertain. Trimming stripped 6 bases from V and 1 base from J, with 7 bases between. The CDR3 loop spans 12 amino acids. Germline CDR1 WNHNN, CDR2 SYGVQD (reference sequence). CDR3 sequence reads: CASSPGSYEQYF. The CDR3 region has the DNA TGCGCCAGCAGCCCGGGTTCCTACGAGCAGTACTTC.

The chain employs TRBV7-9 and TRBJ1-2, with D tentatively TRBD1 (5 bases). The V gene's germline CDR1 is SEHNR and CDR2 FQNEAQ (reference sequence). V shed 7 bases and J shed 3 bases, with 21 bases lying between them. The CDR3 is 16 amino acids. In DNA form, the CDR3 reads TGTGCCAGCACCATACTGCGACAGACGCGCGACTATGGCTACACCTTC. It is translated as CASTILRQTRDYGYTF.

CDR3 amino acids: CATSDLKSALNEKLFF. CDR3 sequence (DNA): TGTGCCACCAGTGATTTGAAGTCAGCACTTAATGAAAAACTGTTTTTT. V is TRBV24-1 and J is TRBJ1-4; D is undetermined. Between the trimmed V and J ends, which lost 0 bases and 4 bases, there was a span of 11 bases. CDR1 is KGHDR, CDR2 SFDVKD, per germline. This CDR3 has 16 residues.

The chain carries TRBV11-2 and TRBJ2-2; D remains unclear. This CDR3 has 13 amino acids. The ends were cut back, 5 bases at V and 6 bases at J, with 10 bases in the middle. The germline V gene encodes CDR1 SGHAT and CDR2 FQNNGV. The CDR3 bases are TGTGCCAGCAGCCCCTCCCTGCCCGGGGAGCTGTTTTTT. Protein sequence: CASSPSLPGELFF.

This clone has only one observation. The CDR3 DNA reads TGTGCCAGCAGCCTATACAGGGGGCGGACTGAAGCTTTCTTT. This encodes CASSLYRGRTEAFF. The gene calls are TRBV5-4 and TRBJ1-1, with 9 bases fitting TRBD1. This CDR3 spans 14 amino acids. With V trimmed by 4 bases and J by 5 bases, 6 bases remained unmatched. Germline assignment: CDR1 SGHNT and CDR2 YYREEE (reference sequence).

The gene calls are TRBV19 and TRBJ2-1; 7 bases line up with TRBD1. The CDR3 spans 15 residues. Germline CDR1 LNHDA, CDR2 SQIVND (reference sequence). With V trimmed by 5 bases and J by 2 bases, 6 bases remained unmatched. CDR3 sequence: CASSRTGVTYNEQFF. The CDR3 nucleotides read TGTGCCAGTAGTCGAACAGGGGTCACCTACAATGAGCAGTTCTTC.

This rearrangement joins TRBV18 to TRBJ2-2, with unresolved D. V lost 4 bases to trimming and J lost 1 base, with 7 bases between them. Germline V gene sequence: CDR1 KGHSH, CDR2 LQKENI. The CDR3 has 14 amino acids. The DNA of the CDR3 is TGTGCCAGCTCACTAGAGCGGAACACCGGGGAGCTGTTTTTT. This translates into CASSLERNTGELFF.

In this sample, this clone turned up once. The V and J genes are TRBV5-1 and TRBJ2-7; TRBD1 or TRBD2 may be the D gene (6 bases each). Trimming pared 0 bases from V and 0 bases from J, leaving 10 bases between. Germline V gene lookup returns CDR1 SGHRS and CDR2 YFSETQ. The CDR3 runs to 15 residues. CDR3 DNA: TGCGCCAGCAGCTTGGAGGGGGGTGCCTCCTACGAGCAGTACTTC. Residues: CASSLEGGASYEQYF.

The rearrangement joins TRBV6-6 to TRBJ1-2; D not resolved. V lost 5 bases and J 0 bases, leaving 10 bases between the germline ends. The germline CDR1 and CDR2 sequences are MNHNY and SVGAGI (reference sequence). The CDR3 has 14 residues. CDR3 bases: TGTGCCAGCAGTACTTCAACAGCTAACTATGGCTACACCTTC. This codes for CASSTSTANYGYTF.

V usage is TRBV7-3 and J usage is TRBJ1-1; maybe TRBD1 (6 bases). CDR1 and CDR2 (germline): SGHTA, FQGTGA. V was clipped by 1 base and J by 5 bases, with 14 bases between them. This CDR3 contains 15 residues. CDR3 loop: CASSLRAGRGTEAFF. In DNA, the CDR3 is TGTGCCAGCAGCTTAAGGGCAGGGAGGGGGACTGAAGCTTTCTTT.

This clone was seen just once. The chain combines TRBV24-1 with TRBJ2-3; the D gene is possibly TRBD1 (6 bases). The CDR3 is made up of 15 amino acids. The germline V and J ends were trimmed by 4 bases and 2 bases, with 12 bases remaining between them. Germline V lookup: CDR1 KGHDR, CDR2 SFDVKD. The CDR3 here is CATSEPRTDTDTQYF. The DNA of the CDR3 is TGTGCCACCAGTGAACCACGGACAGACACAGATACGCAGTATTTT.